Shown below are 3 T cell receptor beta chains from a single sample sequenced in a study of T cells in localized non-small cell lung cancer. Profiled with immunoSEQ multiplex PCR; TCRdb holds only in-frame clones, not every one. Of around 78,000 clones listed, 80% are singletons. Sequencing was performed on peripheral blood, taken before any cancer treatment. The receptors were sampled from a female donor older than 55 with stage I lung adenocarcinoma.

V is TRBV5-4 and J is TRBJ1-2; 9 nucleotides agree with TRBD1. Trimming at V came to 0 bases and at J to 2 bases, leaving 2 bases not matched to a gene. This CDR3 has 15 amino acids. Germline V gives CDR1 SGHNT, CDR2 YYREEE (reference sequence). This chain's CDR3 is CASSLEGTGNYGYTF. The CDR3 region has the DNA TGTGCCAGCAGCTTGGAGGGGACAGGGAACTATGGCTACACCTTC. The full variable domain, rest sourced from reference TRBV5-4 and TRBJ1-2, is ETGVTQSPTHLIKTRGQQVTLRCSSQSGHNTVSWYQQALGQGPQFIFQYYREEENGRGNFPPRFSGLQFPNYSSELNVNALELDDSALYLCASSLEGTGNYGYTFGSGTRLTVV.

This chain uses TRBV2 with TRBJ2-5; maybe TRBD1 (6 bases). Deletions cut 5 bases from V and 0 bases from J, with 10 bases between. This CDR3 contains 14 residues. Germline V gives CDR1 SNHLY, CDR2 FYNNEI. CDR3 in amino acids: CASSPGTNQETQYF. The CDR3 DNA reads TGTGCCAGCAGTCCCGGGACAAACCAAGAGACCCAGTACTTC.

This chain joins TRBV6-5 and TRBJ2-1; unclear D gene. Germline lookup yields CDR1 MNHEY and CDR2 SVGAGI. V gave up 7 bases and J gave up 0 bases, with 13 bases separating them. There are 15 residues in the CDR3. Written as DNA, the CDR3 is TGTGCCAGCAATAAACAGAGTAGCTCCTACAATGAGCAGTTCTTC. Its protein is CASNKQSSSYNEQFF.